This entry features one T cell receptor (beta chain) sequence. 60 Vbeta and 13 Jbeta primers were used in PCR. The protocol was immunoSEQ multiplex PCR, while the TCRdb copy is restricted to in-frame clones and leaves out a portion. The sample yields about 150,000 clones, 60% to 85% seen once. This entry belongs to a study of cytomegalovirus exposure and HLA in healthy donors. The V gene's germline CDR1 is MGHRA and CDR2 YSYEKL. The junction had 8 bases not matched to a gene; V was cut back by 3 bases and J by 3 bases. The CDR3 loop spans 17 amino acids. Sequenced material: PBMCs. The chain employs TRBV4-1 and TRBJ2-7; TRBD2 aligns across 13 bases. This TCR derives from a female donor in good health and CMV-seropositive. The CDR3 region is CASSQYTGTSGIYEQYF. In nucleotides, the CDR3 is TGCGCCAGCAGCCAGTACACCGGGACTAGCGGGATCTACGAGCAGTACTTC.